This record concerns one T cell receptor (beta chain) sequence. The target antigen is unknown. This specimen comes from a study of post-analysis software for immune sequencing data. Overall study: Relapsing-remitting, secondary progressive and progressive-relapsing multiple sclerosis courses were included.

cDNA libraries of TCR beta carried unique molecular identifiers. Each CDR3 protein is one row after TCRdb ran MiXCR on the PCR reads. The sample has hundreds of thousands of distinct CDR3 sequences, 59% seen once. General study points: Samples prepared in the same batch strongly co-clustered by F measure. When compared against controls, multiple sclerosis patients showed significantly lower normalized Chao1 diversity.

The sequencing input was blood. This TCR came from a girl aged 2 to 10 with multiple sclerosis.

CDR3 loop: CASSGVTGSQETQYF. The DNA for the CDR3 is TGTGCCAGCAGTGGGGTTACAGGGTCACAGGAGACCCAGTACTTC. This sequence joins TRBV6-2 or TRBV6-3 and TRBJ2-5; a weak D match, TRBD1 (6 bases). V lost 5 bases, J lost 5 bases, and 18 bases lay in between. Germline assignment: CDR1 MNHEY and CDR2 SVGEGT. The CDR3 loop spans 15 amino acids.